This T cell receptor beta chain was retrieved from a study of radiotherapy plus CTLA-4 blockade in lung cancer. Study context: Overall, 18% of patients showed an objective response, while about 29% attained disease control. Findings and caveats of the study: Once radiotherapy plus ipilimumab had been given, TCR clones derived from tumor expanded in blood.

Trimming shortened V by 2 bases and J by 0 bases, and 7 bases separated the two germline ends. The CDR3 extends over 15 amino acids. Germline V gene data show CDR1 as ENHRY and CDR2 as SYGVKD. Sequencing used immunoSEQ multiplex PCR; TCRdb keeps in-frame clones, though not all of them. The sample contains tens of thousands of clones, approximately 86% of which appear only once. Of note for this clone: Its antigen is as yet unknown.

Here the sequenced sample was peripheral blood, taken from a patient treated with radiotherapy plus ipilimumab. The chain uses TRBV10-3 and TRBJ1-4; D uncertain. This TCR was recovered from a human donor with non-small cell lung cancer that progressed on radiotherapy plus ipilimumab. CDR3 bases: TGTGCCATCAGTGAGGGGCGTCCAACTAATGAAAAACTGTTTTTT. This sequence encodes CAISEGRPTNEKLFF.